This TCR beta chain originates from a study of Ad26.COV2.S vaccination and SARS-CoV-2 variants. Repertoires were generated with immunoSEQ multiplex PCR, while TCRdb's copy carries only in-frame clones and drops some. The sample records hundreds of thousands of clones, roughly 87% being singletons. The treatment: 15 to 20 received Ad26.COV2.S at low or high dose, single or two shots; 5 received placebo; per-sample allocation not given. Sampling occurred on day 63 after the first vaccine or placebo injection. Trimming removed 2 bases at V and 7 bases at J, with 9 bases between. Germline V gene lookup returns CDR1 SGDLS and CDR2 YYNGEE. The CDR3 length is 13 residues.

The sequencing used peripheral blood, collected in a trial of Ad26.COV2.S vaccine versus placebo. J is TRBJ2-2 and V is TRBV9; tentative D call: TRBD1 (5 bases). The TCR originated in a person between 18 and 65 years old who received the Ad26.COV2.S COVID-19 vaccine or a placebo. CDR3 residues: CASSVRGDGELFF. The CDR3 nucleotides are TGTGCCAGCAGCGTTAGGGGCGACGGGGAGCTGTTTTTT.